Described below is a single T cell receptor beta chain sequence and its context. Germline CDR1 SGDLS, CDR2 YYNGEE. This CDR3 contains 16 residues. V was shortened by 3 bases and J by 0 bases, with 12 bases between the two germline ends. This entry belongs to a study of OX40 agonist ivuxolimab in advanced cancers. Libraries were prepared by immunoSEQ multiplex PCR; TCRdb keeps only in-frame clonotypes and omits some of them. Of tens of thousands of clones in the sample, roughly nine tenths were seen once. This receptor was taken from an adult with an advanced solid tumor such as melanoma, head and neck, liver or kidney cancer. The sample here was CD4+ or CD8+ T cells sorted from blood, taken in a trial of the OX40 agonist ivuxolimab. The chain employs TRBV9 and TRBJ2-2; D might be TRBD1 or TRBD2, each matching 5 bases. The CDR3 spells CASSAGSGSNTGELFF. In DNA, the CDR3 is TGTGCCAGCAGCGCGGGGTCAGGGTCGAACACCGGGGAGCTGTTTTTT.